This TCR beta chain was identified in a study of blood T cells in healthy people across ages. In the study overall: T cells yielded about one barcoded beta molecule per two cells through template switching.

Germline V lookup: CDR1 SQVTM, CDR2 ANQGSEA. The length of the CDR3 is 11 residues. Comment on this clonotype: The antigen is not known.

The second PCR ran about 6 to 12 cycles with a sample-barcoded 5' primer and J-beta primers. CDR3-containing paired-end reads numbering at least 2.5 million came from each sample. TCRdb reanalysed the 5' RACE reads using MiXCR and keeps one entry per CDR3 protein. The repertoire holds about 680,000 distinct CDR3 sequences, 49% seen once, with 30% to 35% in the top ten. The study, taken as a whole, reports: Naive and antigen-experienced cells could not be conclusively compared, given unsorted PBMCs.

Sequencing was performed on blood. The rearrangement links TRBV29-1 to TRBJ2-5, with D uncertain. The DNA matches TRBJ2-7 better at its end, which makes the J call doubtful. This receptor was identified in a woman aged 60-70 years in good health. The CDR3, as DNA: TGCAGCGGCATAAAATTCAACGAGCAGTACTTC. It is translated as CSGIKFNEQYF.